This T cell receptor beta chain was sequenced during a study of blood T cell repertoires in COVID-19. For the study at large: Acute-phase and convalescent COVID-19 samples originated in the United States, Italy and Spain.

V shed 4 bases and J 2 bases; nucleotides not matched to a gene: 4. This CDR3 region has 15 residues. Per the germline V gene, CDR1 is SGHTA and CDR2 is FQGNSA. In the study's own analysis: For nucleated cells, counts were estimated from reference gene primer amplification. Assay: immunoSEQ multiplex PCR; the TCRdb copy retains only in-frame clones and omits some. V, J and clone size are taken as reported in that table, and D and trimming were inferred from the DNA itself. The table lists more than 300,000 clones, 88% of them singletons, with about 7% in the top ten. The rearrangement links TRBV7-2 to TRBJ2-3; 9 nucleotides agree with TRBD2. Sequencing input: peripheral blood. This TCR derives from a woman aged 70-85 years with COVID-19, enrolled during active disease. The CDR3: CASSSRGGVTDTQYF. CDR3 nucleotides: TGTGCCAGCAGCTCCCGCGGGGGGGTCACAGATACGCAGTATTTT.